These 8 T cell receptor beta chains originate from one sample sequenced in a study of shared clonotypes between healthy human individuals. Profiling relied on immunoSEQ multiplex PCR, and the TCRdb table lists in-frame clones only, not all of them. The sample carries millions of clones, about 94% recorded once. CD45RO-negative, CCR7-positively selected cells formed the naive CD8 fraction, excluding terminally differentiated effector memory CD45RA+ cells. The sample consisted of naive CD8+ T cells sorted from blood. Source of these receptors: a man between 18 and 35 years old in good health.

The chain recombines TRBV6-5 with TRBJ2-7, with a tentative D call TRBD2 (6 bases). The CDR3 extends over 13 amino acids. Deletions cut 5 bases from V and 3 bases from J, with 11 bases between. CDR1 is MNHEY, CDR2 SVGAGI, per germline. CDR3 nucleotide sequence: TGTGCCAGCAGTCCTAGCGACGACTACGAGCAGTACTTC. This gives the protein CASSPSDDYEQYF.

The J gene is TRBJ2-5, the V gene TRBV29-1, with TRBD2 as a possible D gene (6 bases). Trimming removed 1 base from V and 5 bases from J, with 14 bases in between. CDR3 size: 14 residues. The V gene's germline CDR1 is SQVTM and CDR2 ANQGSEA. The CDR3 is CSVEGGASRETQYF. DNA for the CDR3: TGCAGCGTTGAAGGCGGGGCTAGTCGTGAGACCCAGTACTTC.

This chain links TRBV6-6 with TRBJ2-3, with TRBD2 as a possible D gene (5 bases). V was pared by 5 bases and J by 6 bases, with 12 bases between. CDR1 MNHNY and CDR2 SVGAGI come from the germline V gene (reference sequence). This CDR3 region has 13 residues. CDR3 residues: CASSPDEGDTQYF. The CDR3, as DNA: TGTGCCAGCAGTCCCGACGAGGGCGATACGCAGTATTTT.

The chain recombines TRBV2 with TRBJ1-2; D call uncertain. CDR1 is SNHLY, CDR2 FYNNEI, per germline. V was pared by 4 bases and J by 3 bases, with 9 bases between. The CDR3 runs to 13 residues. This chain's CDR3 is CASSADGDYGYTF. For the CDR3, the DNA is TGTGCCAGCAGTGCGGACGGGGACTATGGCTACACCTTC.

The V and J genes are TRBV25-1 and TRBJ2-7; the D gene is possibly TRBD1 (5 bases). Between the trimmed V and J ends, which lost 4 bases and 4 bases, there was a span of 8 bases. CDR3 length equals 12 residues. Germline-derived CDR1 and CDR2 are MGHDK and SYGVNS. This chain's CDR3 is CASSATDYEQYF. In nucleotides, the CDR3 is TGTGCCAGCAGTGCGACAGATTACGAGCAGTACTTC.

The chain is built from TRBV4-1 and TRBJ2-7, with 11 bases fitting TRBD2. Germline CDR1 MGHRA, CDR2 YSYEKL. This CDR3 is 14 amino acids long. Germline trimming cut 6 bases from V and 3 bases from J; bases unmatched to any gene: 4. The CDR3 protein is CASSRLAGFYEQYF. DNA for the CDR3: TGCGCCAGCAGTCGACTAGCGGGATTCTACGAGCAGTACTTC.

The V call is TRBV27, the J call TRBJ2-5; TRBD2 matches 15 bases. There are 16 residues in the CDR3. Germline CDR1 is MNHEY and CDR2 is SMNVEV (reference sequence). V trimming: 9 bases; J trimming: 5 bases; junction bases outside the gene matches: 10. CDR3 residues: CASRLGLAGGSETQYF. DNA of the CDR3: TGTGCCAGTAGACTAGGACTAGCGGGGGGGAGTGAGACCCAGTACTTC.

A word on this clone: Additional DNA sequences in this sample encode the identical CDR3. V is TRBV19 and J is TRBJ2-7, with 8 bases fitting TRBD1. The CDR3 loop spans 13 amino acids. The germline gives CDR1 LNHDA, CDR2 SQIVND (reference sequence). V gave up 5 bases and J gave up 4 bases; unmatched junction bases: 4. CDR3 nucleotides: TGTGCCAGTAGTGCTGGACAGGGATACGAGCAGTACTTC. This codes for CASSAGQGYEQYF.